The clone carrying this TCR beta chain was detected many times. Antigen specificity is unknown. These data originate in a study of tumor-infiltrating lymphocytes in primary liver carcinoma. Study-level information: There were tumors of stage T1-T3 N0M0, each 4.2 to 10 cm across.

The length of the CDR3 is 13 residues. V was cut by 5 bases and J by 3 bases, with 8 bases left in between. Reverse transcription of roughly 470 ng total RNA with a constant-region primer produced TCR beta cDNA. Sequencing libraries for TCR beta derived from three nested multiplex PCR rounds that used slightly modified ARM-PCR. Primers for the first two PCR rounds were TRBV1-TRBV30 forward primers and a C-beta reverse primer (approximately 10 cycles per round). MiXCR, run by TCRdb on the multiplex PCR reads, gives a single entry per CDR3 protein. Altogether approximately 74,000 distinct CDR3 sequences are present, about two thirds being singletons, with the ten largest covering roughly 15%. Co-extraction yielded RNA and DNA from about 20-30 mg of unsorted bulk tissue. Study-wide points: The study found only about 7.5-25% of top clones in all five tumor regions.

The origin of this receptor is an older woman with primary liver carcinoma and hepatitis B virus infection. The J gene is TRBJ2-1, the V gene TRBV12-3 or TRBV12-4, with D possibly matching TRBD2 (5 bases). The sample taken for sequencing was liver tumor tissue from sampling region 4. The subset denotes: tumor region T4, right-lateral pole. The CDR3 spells CASSTDYYNEQFF. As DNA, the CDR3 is TGTGCCAGCAGTACTGACTACTACAATGAGCAGTTCTTC.